These 22 T cell receptor beta chains came from one sample sequenced in a study of blood T cell repertoires in COVID-19. Profiled with immunoSEQ multiplex PCR; TCRdb holds only in-frame clones, not every one. Found here are 93,000 or so clones, nearly 90% of them singletons; the top ten hold under 4%. The sequenced material came from peripheral blood. These TCRs come from a man between 45 and 60 years old in a cohort sampled during active COVID-19.

This rearrangement joins TRBV12-3 or TRBV12-4 to TRBJ2-3, with a weak D call TRBD2 (6 bases). The CDR3 is 13 amino acids. The V and J ends lost 6 bases and 7 bases respectively, with 14 bases between them. As DNA, the CDR3 is TGTGCCAGCAGCCGGGGGTCCATAAATACGCAGTATTTT. As protein: CASSRGSINTQYF.

CDR3 coding DNA: TGTGCCAGCAGCTCTCGGACTAGCGGGGCTCAAGAGACCCAGTACTTC. Its protein product is CASSSRTSGAQETQYF. The chain has TRBV7-8 and TRBJ2-5; 12 nucleotides agree with TRBD2. CDR3 size: 16 residues. Unmatched junction bases numbered 5, after V lost 4 bases and J lost 2 bases. Germline CDR1 reads SGHVS; CDR2 reads FQNEAQ.

The CDR3 sequence: CASSEEASGVSYEQYV. As DNA, the CDR3 is TGTGCCAGCAGTGAAGAGGCGTCAGGGGTGTCCTACGAGCAGTACGTC. V is TRBV2 and J is TRBJ2-7, with a weak D call TRBD1 (6 bases). This CDR3 is 16 amino acids long. Trimming cost V 1 base and J 1 base, with 14 bases left between them. Germline lookup yields CDR1 SNHLY and CDR2 FYNNEI.

J is TRBJ2-2 and V is TRBV6-6; 8 nucleotides line up with TRBD2. Germline CDR1 reads MNHNY; CDR2 reads SVGAGI (reference sequence). The CDR3 contains 14 residues. V trimming: 4 bases; J trimming: 8 bases; junction bases outside the gene matches: 6. This chain's CDR3 is CASSLSGGHGELFF. CDR3 DNA sequence: TGTGCCAGCAGTTTATCGGGGGGGCATGGGGAGCTGTTTTTT.

This clone was seen a single time. The CDR3 DNA sequence: TGTGCCAGCAGACCACGGGGGGGGAGCTATGGCTACACCTTC. This encodes CASRPRGGSYGYTF. The chain combines TRBV6-6 with TRBJ1-2, with a weak D call TRBD1 (5 bases). V was clipped by 6 bases and J by 4 bases, with 15 bases between them. Germline V lookup: CDR1 MNHNY, CDR2 SVGAGI (reference sequence). This CDR3 is built from 14 residues.

CDR3 in DNA: TGTGCCAGTAGTATTGTTGTGGGGGCAGATTCACCCCTCCACTTT. This translates into CASSIVVGADSPLHF. The J gene is TRBJ1-6, the V gene TRBV19; D possibly corresponds to TRBD1 (6 bases). Trimming left V 3 bases short and J 8 bases short, with 14 bases between. Germline V CDR1 and CDR2: LNHDA, SQIVND (reference sequence). This CDR3 comprises 15 residues.

This clone was found once. The CDR3 is CASSSDRGHNEQFF. The CDR3 nucleotides are TGTGCCAGCTCATCAGACAGGGGGCACAATGAGCAGTTCTTC. The chain combines TRBV18 with TRBJ2-1; 10 nucleotides agree with TRBD1. The CDR3 consists of 14 residues. V was pared by 5 bases and J by 5 bases, with 3 bases of the junction left unmatched. From germline, CDR1 is KGHSH and CDR2 LQKENI. Combining the CDR3 with reference TRBV18 and TRBJ2-1 gives the whole variable domain NAGVMQNPRHLVRRRGQEARLRCSPMKGHSHVYWYRQLPEEGLKFMVYLQKENIIDESGMPKERFSAEFPKEGPSILRIQQVVRGDSAAYFCASSSDRGHNEQFFGPGTRLTVL.

The chain couples TRBV5-1 to TRBJ1-2; no reliable D call. CDR1 and CDR2 from the germline V gene are SGHRS and YFSETQ. CDR3 size: 14 residues. V lost 5 bases and J 4 bases, leaving 15 bases between the germline ends. CDR3 bases: TGCGCCAGCAGTTTAGAGGGCGTATCCTATGGCTACACCTTC. It yields the protein CASSLEGVSYGYTF.

J is TRBJ2-3 and V is TRBV12-5; 12 nucleotides line up with TRBD2. The length of the CDR3 is 16 residues. The V gene end was trimmed by 5 bases and the J gene end by 3 bases; junction bases not matched to a gene: 6. Germline V lookup: CDR1 LGHNT, CDR2 FRNRAP. The CDR3 here is CASGLQTSGGTDTQYF. The CDR3 DNA is TGTGCTAGTGGTCTCCAGACTAGCGGGGGTACAGATACGCAGTATTTT.

This clone is a singleton in its sample. This sequence joins TRBV2 and TRBJ2-5; D may be TRBD1 (6 bases). The V gene lost 1 base and the J gene lost 6 bases, with 12 bases spanning the gap. The length of the CDR3 is 14 residues. Germline CDR1 reads SNHLY; CDR2 reads FYNNEI. This CDR3 reads CASSEDRDGKTQYF. The CDR3 DNA follows: TGTGCCAGCAGTGAAGACAGGGATGGGAAGACCCAGTACTTC.

The chain combines TRBV5-1 with TRBJ2-5, with TRBD2 matching 8 bases. The junction had 9 bases not matched to a gene; V was cut back by 3 bases and J by 2 bases. In germline, CDR1 is SGHRS, CDR2 YFSETQ. The CDR3 contains 16 residues. The CDR3 sequence: CASSSPLAGGQETQYF. The CDR3 DNA is TGCGCCAGCAGCTCGCCCTTGGCGGGGGGTCAAGAGACCCAGTACTTC.

This clone occurred many times. The gene calls are TRBV7-9 and TRBJ2-1; no clear D gene. Between the trimmed V and J ends, which lost 7 bases and 1 base, there was a span of 17 bases. Germline values: CDR1 SEHNR, CDR2 FQNEAQ (reference sequence). The CDR3 length is 16 residues. The CDR3, as DNA: TGTGCCAGCAACTTCCCCCTGACACAATCCTACAATGAGCAGTTCTTC. Translating it yields CASNFPLTQSYNEQFF.

The chain combines TRBV2 with TRBJ2-3, with 7 bases fitting TRBD1. The CDR3 extends over 18 amino acids. J was trimmed by 4 bases and V by 0 bases; bases with no gene match: 13. CDR1 SNHLY and CDR2 FYNNEI come from the germline V gene. The CDR3 DNA is TGTGCCAGCAGTGAAGCGGAAACAAACAGGGGCCGGCCAGATACGCAGTATTTT. Its translation is CASSEAETNRGRPDTQYF.

The V and J genes are TRBV9 and TRBJ2-5; D is possibly TRBD2 (6 bases). CDR1 is SGDLS, CDR2 YYNGEE, per germline. CDR3 length equals 14 residues. Trimming took off 3 bases at V and 2 bases at J, with 11 bases between the two ends. As DNA, the CDR3 is TGTGCCAGCAGCGGGGGACTGCAGCAAGAGACCCAGTACTTC. Amino acids: CASSGGLQQETQYF. The entire variable domain, with the rest obtained from reference TRBV9 and TRBJ2-5, is as follows: DSGVTQTPKHLITATGQRVTLRCSPRSGDLSVYWYQQSLDQGLQFLIQYYNGEERAKGNILERFSAQQFPDLHSELNLSSLELGDSALYFCASSGGLQQETQYFGPGTRLLVL.

The CDR3 bases are TGTGCCAGCAGTCTCGGGTGGGGGCGTGAGCAGTTCTTC. Protein: CASSLGWGREQFF. This chain uses TRBV6-6 with TRBJ2-1; D is perhaps TRBD1 (6 bases). The CDR3 extends over 13 amino acids. The V end was cut by 5 bases, the J end by 9 bases, with 14 bases between. Germline CDR1 MNHNY, CDR2 SVGAGI (reference sequence).

The CDR3 sequence: CATLSIPAAAGETQYF. DNA for the CDR3: TGTGCCACCCTCAGTATCCCAGCGGCTGCTGGGGAGACCCAGTACTTC. The V call is TRBV15, the J call TRBJ2-5; D is perhaps TRBD2 (5 bases). There are 16 residues in the CDR3. Looked up from germline, CDR1 is LNHNV and CDR2 is YYDKDF (reference sequence). The V gene lost 8 bases and the J gene lost 5 bases, with 24 bases spanning the gap.

The V gene is TRBV9, the J gene TRBJ2-1; 10 nucleotides align to TRBD2. J gave up 3 bases and V 4 bases, and 4 bases lay outside the gene matches. In germline, CDR1 is SGDLS, CDR2 YYNGEE. The CDR3 is 15 amino acids. The CDR3 coding sequence is TGTGCCAGCAGCCCATTAGCGGGGGGCTACAATGAGCAGTTCTTC. Translated: CASSPLAGGYNEQFF.

The rearrangement uses TRBV5-8 and TRBJ1-5, with D possibly TRBD1 on 6 matching bases. Germline V gene lookup returns CDR1 SGHTS and CDR2 YDEGEE. Between the trimmed V and J ends, which lost 4 bases and 7 bases, there was a span of 15 bases. The CDR3 length is 14 residues. CDR3 coding DNA: TGTGCCAGCAGCGTCGGGACACCTCGCCAGCCCCAGCATTTT. Translated, it gives CASSVGTPRQPQHF.

V is TRBV6-5 and J is TRBJ1-5; TRBD1 matches at 7 bases. The V gene's germline CDR1 is MNHEY and CDR2 SVGAGI. This CDR3 contains 15 residues. The V and J ends lost 8 bases and 3 bases, in that order; junction bases with no gene match: 10. As DNA, the CDR3 is TGTGCCAGCTCGCAGAGACAGGGAGACAATCAGCCCCAGCATTTT. Its translation: CASSQRQGDNQPQHF.

A note on this clone: Other DNA sequences in the same sample also yield this CDR3. The V call is TRBV6-5, the J call TRBJ2-2; D is undetermined. CDR1 and CDR2 (germline): MNHEY, SVGAGI. V lost 2 bases, J lost 5 bases, and 3 bases lay in between. This CDR3 is 12 amino acids long. The CDR3 region is CASSYLTGELFF. In nucleotides, the CDR3 is TGTGCCAGCAGTTACCTGACCGGGGAGCTGTTTTTT.

The chain joins TRBV3-1 (or the pseudogene TRBV3-2) to TRBJ2-2; 8 nucleotides agree with TRBD2. Trimming took 0 bases from V and 1 from J; bases not matched to a gene: 4. This CDR3 contains 17 residues. Germline V lookup: CDR1 LGHDT, CDR2 YNNKEL (reference sequence). CDR3 loop: CASSQERRGGNTGELFF. For the CDR3, the DNA is TGTGCCAGCAGCCAAGAACGTCGGGGGGGGAACACCGGGGAGCTGTTTTTT.

V and J are TRBV9 and TRBJ1-6, with 7 bases lining up with TRBD1. Losses at the gene ends were 0 bases for V and 10 bases for J; bases not matched to a gene: 4. The CDR3 length is 14 residues. From germline, CDR1 is SGDLS and CDR2 YYNGEE. The CDR3 reads CASSVGTGDSPLHF. For the CDR3, the DNA is TGTGCCAGCAGCGTAGGAACAGGGGACTCACCCCTCCACTTT.